The clone carrying this T cell receptor beta chain came up a few times. The authors' processing: Amplification of reference gene primers was used by the study to estimate nucleated cell counts. Only in-frame clones appear in the TCRdb table, and some are missing; sequencing was by immunoSEQ multiplex PCR. V and J calls and clone size follow that table, whereas D and trimming were derived from the DNA. This table holds around 81,000 clones, approximately 80% found once. Germline loops: CDR1 LGHDT, CDR2 YNNKEL (reference sequence). The CDR3 sequence is 16 residues long. Trimming removed 0 bases from V and 0 bases from J, with 11 bases in between. This record belongs to a study of blood T cell repertoires in COVID-19. Study-level information: Acute-phase and convalescent COVID-19 samples originated in the United States, Italy and Spain. PBMCs, B-cell-depleted T cells, or T cells provided the cDNA or gDNA that made up the material.

This chain joins TRBV3-1 (or the pseudogene TRBV3-2) and TRBJ1-2; TRBD1 is a possible D gene (5 bases). The TCR originated in an elderly man with acute or convalescent COVID-19. The sample taken for sequencing was peripheral blood. CDR3 sequence (DNA): TGTGCCAGCAGCCAAGATGGGGCCGGAGCTAACTATGGCTACACCTTC. It yields the protein CASSQDGAGANYGYTF.